One T cell receptor (beta chain) is described in this entry. Its antigen is unidentified. The data stem from a study of cytomegalovirus exposure and HLA in healthy donors. The study's findings and limits: Researchers reportedly found TCR beta sequences accurately predicted most subjects' HLA-A and HLA-B alleles. Immune exposure information available was restricted to CMV serostatus.

The PCR employed 60 Vbeta primers together with 13 Jbeta primers. Repertoires were generated with immunoSEQ multiplex PCR, while TCRdb's copy carries only in-frame clones and drops some. In the table there are under 200,000 clones, approximately 78% of which are singletons. The V end lost 0 bases, the J end lost 0 bases, and 14 bases lay between the germline ends. The CDR3 totals 17 residues. CDR1 is SEHNR and CDR2 is FQNEAQ in the germline V gene (reference sequence). Donors were ostensibly healthy at sampling, although undocumented immune exposures were probable. The clonotype comes from a middle-aged woman in good health and CMV-seronegative. Sequenced material: PBMCs. The rearrangement uses TRBV7-9 and TRBJ2-5; a weak D match, TRBD1 (6 bases). In nucleotides, the CDR3 is TGTGCCAGCAGCTTAGCGGAGGTATGGGGGCACCAAGAGACCCAGTACTTC. Residues: CASSLAEVWGHQETQYF.